This T cell receptor (beta chain) was captured by sequencing in a study of T cells after yellow fever vaccination. On the study more broadly: Researchers used SMART-Seq v4 Ultra Low Input to prepare fractions that had low cell numbers. Study results and limitations: Abundant contaminating clonotypes from the bulk population could appear in FACS-sorted repertoires.

There are 13 residues in the CDR3. Germline assignment: CDR1 SGHTA and CDR2 FQGNSA. With 4 bases removed from V and 9 bases from J, the gap between germline ends came to 13 bases. TCRdb itself ran the 5' RACE reads through MiXCR, one entry per CDR3 protein. This sample has over 20,000 distinct CDR3 sequences, with 4.5% to 7% found just once. This clonotype was seen repeatedly, ten times or more. The V and J genes are TRBV7-2 and TRBJ2-1, with D possibly called TRBD1 or TRBD2 (6 bases each). Sample: PBMCs, either bulk or a sorted T-cell subset (CD4+, CD8+, memory, or dextramer-sorted; not recorded which), taken 15 days after the yellow fever booster vaccination. The clonotype originates from a young man who received the YFV17D yellow fever vaccine. The DNA of the CDR3 is TGTGCCAGCAGCTCCCAGGGGCGGGGTGAGCAGTTCTTC. Encoded protein: CASSSQGRGEQFF.